One sample yielded the 10 T cell receptor beta chains listed below, sequenced in a study of blood T cell repertoires in COVID-19. TCRdb's copy holds only in-frame clones and misses some; the assay was immunoSEQ multiplex PCR. The profile shows approximately 94,000 clones, around 88% of them singletons. Sequencing input: peripheral blood. The receptor set was obtained from a human donor in a cohort sampled during active COVID-19.

The rearrangement uses TRBV9 and TRBJ2-3; TRBD2 agrees at 7 bases. The junction had 12 bases not matched to a gene; V was cut back by 4 bases and J by 4 bases. Germline V gene data show CDR1 as SGDLS and CDR2 as YYNGEE. This CDR3 region has 16 residues. CDR3: CASSFGLGVGSDTQYF. The DNA of the CDR3 is TGTGCCAGCAGCTTTGGACTAGGGGTGGGTTCAGATACGCAGTATTTT.

This chain connects TRBV4-3 to TRBJ2-3, with 8 positions matching TRBD2. This CDR3 contains 16 residues. Germline V CDR1 and CDR2: LGHNA, YSLEER. After removal of 1 base from V and 4 bases from J, the junction contained 7 bases not matched to a gene. The CDR3 DNA follows: TGCGCCAGCAGCCAAGCGTCTAGCGGGCTCTCAGATACGCAGTATTTT. This encodes CASSQASSGLSDTQYF.

The chain carries TRBV4-1 and TRBJ2-7; D is perhaps TRBD2 (6 bases). Germline V lookup: CDR1 MGHRA, CDR2 YSYEKL. The CDR3 runs to 16 residues. V lost 4 bases and J lost 3, with 19 bases in between. The CDR3 region is CASSPDREKGNYEQYF. The CDR3 DNA reads TGCGCCAGCAGCCCCGATCGGGAGAAGGGCAACTACGAGCAGTACTTC.

The J gene is TRBJ2-1, the V gene TRBV18; TRBD1 agrees at 11 bases. This CDR3 region has 15 residues. CDR1 is KGHSH, CDR2 LQKENI, per germline. Losses at the gene ends were 6 bases for V and 2 bases for J; bases not matched to a gene: 3. The CDR3 spells CASSRTGGPYNEQFF. DNA for the CDR3: TGTGCCAGCTCTCGGACAGGGGGCCCCTACAATGAGCAGTTCTTC.

This clone was seen more than once but under ten times. The chain joins TRBV7-9 to TRBJ2-1; no firm D call. The V gene's germline CDR1 is SEHNR and CDR2 FQNEAQ (reference sequence). There are 15 residues in the CDR3. The germline V and J ends were trimmed by 2 bases and 3 bases, with 11 bases remaining between them. Here the CDR3 DNA reads TGTGCCAGCAGCTTAAGTAGCTCCTACTACAATGAGCAGTTCTTC. Amino acid sequence: CASSLSSSYYNEQFF.

The V call is TRBV4-3, the J call TRBJ1-1; TRBD1 matches at 7 bases. V gave up 1 base and J gave up 1 base; unmatched junction bases: 0. The length of the CDR3 is 14 residues. Per germline, CDR1 LGHNA and CDR2 YSLEER. CDR3 region: CASSQAGGNTEAFF. CDR3 sequence (DNA): TGCGCCAGCAGCCAAGCAGGGGGGAACACTGAAGCTTTCTTT.

The genes are TRBV11-2 and TRBJ2-1, with 11 nucleotides matching TRBD2. The CDR3 is 15 amino acids. CDR1 is SGHAT and CDR2 is FQNNGV in the germline V gene. The V gene end was trimmed by 4 bases and the J gene end by 4 bases; junction bases not matched to a gene: 3. CDR3 coding DNA: TGTGCCAGCAGCTCCCGGACTAGCGGGTACAATGAGCAGTTCTTC. Translation: CASSSRTSGYNEQFF.

This chain uses TRBV9 with TRBJ1-4; 7 nucleotides match TRBD1. The trim removed 2 bases at V and 7 bases at J, leaving 8 bases unmatched. Germline V gene sequence: CDR1 SGDLS, CDR2 YYNGEE. CDR3 length: 15 amino acids. The CDR3 bases are TGTGCCAGCAGCGTCCAGACAGGGCCGCTTGAAAAACTGTTTTTT. Its translation is CASSVQTGPLEKLFF.

This chain's CDR3 is CASSSRQGANDQPQHF. For the CDR3, the DNA is TGTGCCAGCAGCTCCCGCCAGGGTGCGAATGATCAGCCCCAGCATTTT. The chain carries TRBV28 and TRBJ1-5, with D tentatively TRBD1 (5 bases). The CDR3 consists of 16 residues. CDR1 and CDR2 (germline): MDHEN, SYDVKM. The ends were cut back, 6 bases at V and 5 bases at J, with 20 bases in the middle.

The chain joins TRBV11-3 to TRBJ2-2, with D perhaps TRBD1 (6 bases). V was pared by 3 bases and J by 1 base, with 9 bases between. The CDR3 is 15 residues long. CDR1 and CDR2 from the germline V gene are SGHNT and YENEEA. Here the CDR3 reads CASSFSGQNTGELFF. The CDR3 nucleotides read TGTGCCAGCAGCTTCTCGGGACAGAACACCGGGGAGCTGTTTTTT.